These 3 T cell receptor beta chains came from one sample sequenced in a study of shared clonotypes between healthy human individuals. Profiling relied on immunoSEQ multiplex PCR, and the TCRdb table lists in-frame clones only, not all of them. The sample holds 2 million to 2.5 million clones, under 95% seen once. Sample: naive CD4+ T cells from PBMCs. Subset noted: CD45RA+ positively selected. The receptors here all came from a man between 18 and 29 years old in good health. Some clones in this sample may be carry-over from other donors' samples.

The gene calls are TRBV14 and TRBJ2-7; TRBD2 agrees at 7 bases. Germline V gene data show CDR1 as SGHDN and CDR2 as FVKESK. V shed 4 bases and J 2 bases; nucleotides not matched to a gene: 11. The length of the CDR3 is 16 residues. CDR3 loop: CASSPEVAGRTYEQYF. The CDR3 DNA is TGTGCCAGCAGCCCCGAGGTAGCGGGCCGTACCTACGAGCAGTACTTC.

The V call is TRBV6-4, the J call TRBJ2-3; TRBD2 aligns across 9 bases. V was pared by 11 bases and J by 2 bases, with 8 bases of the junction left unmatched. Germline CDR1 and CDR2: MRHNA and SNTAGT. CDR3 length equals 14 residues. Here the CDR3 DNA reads TGTGCCGCTTTCTTAGCGGGAGACACAGATACGCAGTATTTT. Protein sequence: CAAFLAGDTDTQYF.

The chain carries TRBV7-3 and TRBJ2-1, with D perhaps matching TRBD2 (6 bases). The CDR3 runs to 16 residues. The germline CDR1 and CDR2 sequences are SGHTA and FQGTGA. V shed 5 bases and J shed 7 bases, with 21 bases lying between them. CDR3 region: CASSPPTGGIVNEQFF. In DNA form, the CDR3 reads TGTGCCAGCAGCCCGCCTACGGGCGGGATTGTTAATGAGCAGTTCTTC.